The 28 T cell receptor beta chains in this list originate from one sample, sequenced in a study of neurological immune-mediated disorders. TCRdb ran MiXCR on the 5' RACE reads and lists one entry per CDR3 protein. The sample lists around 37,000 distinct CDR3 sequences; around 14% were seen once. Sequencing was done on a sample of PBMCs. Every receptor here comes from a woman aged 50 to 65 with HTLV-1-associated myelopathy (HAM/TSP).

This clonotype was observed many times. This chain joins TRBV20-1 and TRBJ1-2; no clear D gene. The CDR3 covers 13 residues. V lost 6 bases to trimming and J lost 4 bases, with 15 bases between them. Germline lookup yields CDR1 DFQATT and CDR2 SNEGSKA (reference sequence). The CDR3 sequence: CSADEGKAYGYTF. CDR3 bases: TGCAGTGCGGATGAGGGAAAGGCCTATGGCTACACCTTC.

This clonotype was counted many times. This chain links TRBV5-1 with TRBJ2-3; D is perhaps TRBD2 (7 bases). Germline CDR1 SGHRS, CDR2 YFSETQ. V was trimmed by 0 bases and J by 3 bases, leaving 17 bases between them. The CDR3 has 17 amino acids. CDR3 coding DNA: TGCGCCAGCAGCTTGGGCCCCCGGCGGGGGCCGACAGATACGCAGTATTTT. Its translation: CASSLGPRRGPTDTQYF.

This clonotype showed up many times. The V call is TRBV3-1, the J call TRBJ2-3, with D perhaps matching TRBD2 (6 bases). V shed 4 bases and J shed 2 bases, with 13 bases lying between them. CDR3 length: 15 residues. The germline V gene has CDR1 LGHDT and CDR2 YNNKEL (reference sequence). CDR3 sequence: CASSRLARPTDTQYF. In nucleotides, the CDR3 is TGTGCCAGCAGCCGTCTAGCGAGACCCACAGATACGCAGTATTTT.

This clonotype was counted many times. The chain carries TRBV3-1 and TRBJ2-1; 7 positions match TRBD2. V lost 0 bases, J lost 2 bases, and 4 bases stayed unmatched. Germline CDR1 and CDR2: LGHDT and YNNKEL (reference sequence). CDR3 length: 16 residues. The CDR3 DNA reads TGTGCCAGCAGCCAAGAGCCCGCGGGGGCCTACAATGAGCAGTTCTTC. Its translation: CASSQEPAGAYNEQFF.

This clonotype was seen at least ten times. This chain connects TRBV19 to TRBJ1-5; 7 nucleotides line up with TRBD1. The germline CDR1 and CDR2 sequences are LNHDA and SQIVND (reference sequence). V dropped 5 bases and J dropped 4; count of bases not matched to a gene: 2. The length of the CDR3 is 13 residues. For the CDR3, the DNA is TGTGCCAGTAGTCGGGACAGTAATCAGCCCCAGCATTTT. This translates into CASSRDSNQPQHF.

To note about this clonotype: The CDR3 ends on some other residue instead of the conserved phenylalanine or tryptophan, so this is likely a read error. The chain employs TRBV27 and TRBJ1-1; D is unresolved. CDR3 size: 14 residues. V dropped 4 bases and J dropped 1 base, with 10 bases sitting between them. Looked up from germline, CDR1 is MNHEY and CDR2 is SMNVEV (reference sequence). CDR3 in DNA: TGTGCCAGCAGTTGTACACCGGCGAACACTGAAGCTTTCCTT. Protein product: CASSCTPANTEAFL.

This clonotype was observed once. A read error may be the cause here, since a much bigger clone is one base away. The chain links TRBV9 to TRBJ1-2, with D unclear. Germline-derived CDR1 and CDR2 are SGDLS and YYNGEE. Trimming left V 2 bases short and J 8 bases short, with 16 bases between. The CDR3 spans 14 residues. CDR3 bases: TGTGCCAGCAGCGTCGGACCGCGAGGTGTAGGCTACACCTTC. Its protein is CASSVGPRGVGYTF.

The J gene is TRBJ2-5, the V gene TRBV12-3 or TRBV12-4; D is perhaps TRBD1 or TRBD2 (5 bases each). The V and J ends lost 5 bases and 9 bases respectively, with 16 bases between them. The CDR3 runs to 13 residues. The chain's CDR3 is CASSSEGLGSQYF. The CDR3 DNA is TGTGCCAGCAGTAGTGAGGGGTTAGGGTCCCAGTACTTC.

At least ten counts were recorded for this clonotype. The CDR3 sequence is CASAPAMNTEAFF. DNA of the CDR3: TGCGCCAGCGCCCCTGCCATGAACACTGAAGCTTTCTTT. The rearrangement uses TRBV5-1 and TRBJ1-1; D remains unclear. Germline loops: CDR1 SGHRS, CDR2 YFSETQ. The CDR3 sequence is 13 residues long. Trimming removed 7 bases from V and 0 bases from J, with 10 bases in between.

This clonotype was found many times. Here the CDR3 DNA reads TGTGCCAGCAGCTTAGTTGTAGCGGGCACAGATACGCAGTATTTT. It encodes CASSLVVAGTDTQYF. The V and J genes are TRBV7-2 and TRBJ2-3; weak D call: TRBD2 (6 bases). The germline V gene has CDR1 SGHTA and CDR2 FQGNSA. V was pared by 1 base and J by 1 base, with 9 bases between. The CDR3 is 15 residues long.

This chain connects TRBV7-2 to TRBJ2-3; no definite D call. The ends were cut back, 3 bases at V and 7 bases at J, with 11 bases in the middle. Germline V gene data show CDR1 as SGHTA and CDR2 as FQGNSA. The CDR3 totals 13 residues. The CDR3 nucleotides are TGTGCCAGCAGCTTGGCGGACCCCAATACGCAGTATTTT. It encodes CASSLADPNTQYF.

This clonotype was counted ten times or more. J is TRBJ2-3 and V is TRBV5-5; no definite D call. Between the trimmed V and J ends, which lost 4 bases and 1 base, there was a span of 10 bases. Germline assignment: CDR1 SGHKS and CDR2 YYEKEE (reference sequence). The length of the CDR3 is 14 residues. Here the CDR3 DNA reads TGTGCCAGCAGCGGAATGTCGGGCACAGATACGCAGTATTTT. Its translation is CASSGMSGTDTQYF. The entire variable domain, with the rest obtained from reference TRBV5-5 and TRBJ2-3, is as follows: DAGVTQSPTHLIKTRGQQVTLRCSPISGHKSVSWYQQVLGQGPQFIFQYYEKEERGRGNFPDRFSARQFPNYSSELNVNALLLGDSALYLCASSGMSGTDTQYFGPGTRLTVL.

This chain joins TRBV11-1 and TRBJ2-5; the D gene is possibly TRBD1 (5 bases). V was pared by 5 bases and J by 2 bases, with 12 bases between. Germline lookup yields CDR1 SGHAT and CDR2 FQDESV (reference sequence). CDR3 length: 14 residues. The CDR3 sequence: CASSVYRSQETQYF. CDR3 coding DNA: TGTGCCAGCAGCGTGTACAGGTCTCAAGAGACCCAGTACTTC.

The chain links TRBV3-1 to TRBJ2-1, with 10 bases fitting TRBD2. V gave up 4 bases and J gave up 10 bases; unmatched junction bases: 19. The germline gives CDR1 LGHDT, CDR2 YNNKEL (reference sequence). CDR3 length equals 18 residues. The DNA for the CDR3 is TGTGCCAGCAGCCCAGATAGAAAGCGGGGGGGCCGGGGCGGCGAGCAGTTCTTC. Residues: CASSPDRKRGGRGGEQFF.

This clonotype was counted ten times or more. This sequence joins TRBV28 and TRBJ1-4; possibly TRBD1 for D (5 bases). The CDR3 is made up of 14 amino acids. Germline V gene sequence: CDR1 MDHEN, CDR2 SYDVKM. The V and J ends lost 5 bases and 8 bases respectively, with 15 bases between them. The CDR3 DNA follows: TGTGCCAGCAGTGTATCAGGGAGTGGAGAAAAACTGTTTTTT. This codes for CASSVSGSGEKLFF.

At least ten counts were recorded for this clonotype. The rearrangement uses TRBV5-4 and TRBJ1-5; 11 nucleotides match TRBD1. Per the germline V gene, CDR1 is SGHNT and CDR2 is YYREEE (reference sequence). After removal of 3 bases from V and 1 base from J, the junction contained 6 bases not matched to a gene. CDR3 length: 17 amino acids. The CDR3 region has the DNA TGTGCCAGCAGCTACGGGACAGGGGGGGTGAGCAATCAGCCCCAGCATTTT. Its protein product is CASSYGTGGVSNQPQHF.

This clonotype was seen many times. The CDR3 loop is CASSQDVSSGYNEQFF. In nucleotides, the CDR3 is TGTGCCAGCAGCCAAGATGTTTCTAGCGGGTACAATGAGCAGTTCTTC. This chain joins TRBV4-2 and TRBJ2-1; 8 bases are a match to TRBD2. With 0 bases clipped from V and 4 bases from J, the junction kept 5 bases outside the gene matches. The CDR3 totals 16 residues. Germline loops: CDR1 LGHNA, CDR2 YNFKEQ.

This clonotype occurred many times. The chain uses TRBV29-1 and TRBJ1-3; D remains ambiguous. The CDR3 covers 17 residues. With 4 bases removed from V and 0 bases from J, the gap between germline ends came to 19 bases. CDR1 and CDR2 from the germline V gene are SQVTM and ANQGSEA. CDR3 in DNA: TGCAGCGTTGTTACGTACCGTGACCCGAGCTCTGGAAACACCATATATTTT. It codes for CSVVTYRDPSSGNTIYF.

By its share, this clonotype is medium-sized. CDR3 in amino acids: CASSLSGAGNEQFF. CDR3 coding DNA: TGTGCCAGCAGTTTGAGCGGTGCTGGGAATGAGCAGTTCTTC. The chain combines TRBV27 with TRBJ2-1; possibly TRBD2 for D (5 bases). The CDR3 is made up of 14 amino acids. Germline lookup yields CDR1 MNHEY and CDR2 SMNVEV (reference sequence). Between the trimmed V and J ends, which lost 3 bases and 7 bases, there was a span of 13 bases.

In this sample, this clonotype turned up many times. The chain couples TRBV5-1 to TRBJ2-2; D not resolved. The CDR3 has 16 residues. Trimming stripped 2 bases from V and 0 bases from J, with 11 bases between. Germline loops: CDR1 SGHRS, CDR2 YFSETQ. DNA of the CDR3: TGCGCCAGCAGCTTTCAAGGCAGAGCGAACACCGGGGAGCTGTTTTTT. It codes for CASSFQGRANTGELFF.

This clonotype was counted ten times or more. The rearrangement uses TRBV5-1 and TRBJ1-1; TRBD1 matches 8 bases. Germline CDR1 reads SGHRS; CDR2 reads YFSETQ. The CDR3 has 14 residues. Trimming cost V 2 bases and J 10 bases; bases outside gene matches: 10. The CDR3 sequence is CASSLGGTGDRAFF. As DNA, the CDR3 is TGCGCCAGCAGCTTAGGCGGGACAGGCGACCGAGCTTTCTTT.

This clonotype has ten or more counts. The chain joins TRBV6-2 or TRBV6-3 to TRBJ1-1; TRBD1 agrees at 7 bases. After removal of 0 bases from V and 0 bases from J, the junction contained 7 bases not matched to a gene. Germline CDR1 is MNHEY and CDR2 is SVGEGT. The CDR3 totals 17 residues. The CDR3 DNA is TGTGCCAGCAGTTACTCGCTCAGGGGGACCATGAACACTGAAGCTTTCTTT. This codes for CASSYSLRGTMNTEAFF.

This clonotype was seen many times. The DNA for the CDR3 is TGTGCCAGCAGCCTTATGACAGAACGATCGGAGACCCAGTACTTC. It encodes CASSLMTERSETQYF. The rearrangement links TRBV7-2 to TRBJ2-5; D may be TRBD1 (5 bases). This CDR3 has 15 residues. Trimming cost V 5 bases and J 5 bases, with 18 bases left between them. CDR1 and CDR2 from the germline V gene are SGHTA and FQGNSA.

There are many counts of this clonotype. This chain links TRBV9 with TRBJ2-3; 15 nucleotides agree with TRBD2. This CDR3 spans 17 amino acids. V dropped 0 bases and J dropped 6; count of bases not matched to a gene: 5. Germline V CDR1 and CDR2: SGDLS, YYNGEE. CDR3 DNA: TGTGCCAGCAGCGTAGTGGGACTAGCGGGGGGCCGGGATACGCAGTATTTT. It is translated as CASSVVGLAGGRDTQYF. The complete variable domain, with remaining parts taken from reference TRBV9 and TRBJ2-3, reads DSGVTQTPKHLITATGQRVTLRCSPRSGDLSVYWYQQSLDQGLQFLIQYYNGEERAKGNILERFSAQQFPDLHSELNLSSLELGDSALYFCASSVVGLAGGRDTQYFGPGTRLTVL.

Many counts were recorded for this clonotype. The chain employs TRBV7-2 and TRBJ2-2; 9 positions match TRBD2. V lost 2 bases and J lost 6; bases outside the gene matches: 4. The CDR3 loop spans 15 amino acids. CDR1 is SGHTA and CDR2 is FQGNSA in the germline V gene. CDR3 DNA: TGTGCCAGCAGCTTACAGCGGGGGGATTCCGGGGAGCTGTTTTTT. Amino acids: CASSLQRGDSGELFF.

CDR3 nucleotides: TGTGCCAGCAGCAGGGGCGAGGATAATGAGCAGTTCTTC. Translating gives CASSRGEDNEQFF. The chain joins TRBV21-1 to TRBJ2-1; the tabulated D call, TRBD1, remains unverified against the DNA. TRBV21-1 is assigned pseudogene status. The CDR3 extends over 13 amino acids.

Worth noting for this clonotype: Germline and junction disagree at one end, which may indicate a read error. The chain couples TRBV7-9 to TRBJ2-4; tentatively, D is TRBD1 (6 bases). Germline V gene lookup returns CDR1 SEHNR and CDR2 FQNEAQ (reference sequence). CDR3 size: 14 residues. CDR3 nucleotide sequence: TGTTCCAGGAGCAAAAGACAGGATCTTGTCATTCAGTACTTC. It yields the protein CSRSKRQDLVIQYF.

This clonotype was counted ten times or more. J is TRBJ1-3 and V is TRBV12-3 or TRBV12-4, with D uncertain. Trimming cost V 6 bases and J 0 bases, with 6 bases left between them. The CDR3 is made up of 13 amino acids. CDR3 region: CASRYISGNTIYF. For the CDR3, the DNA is TGTGCCAGCAGATACATCTCTGGAAACACCATATATTTT.